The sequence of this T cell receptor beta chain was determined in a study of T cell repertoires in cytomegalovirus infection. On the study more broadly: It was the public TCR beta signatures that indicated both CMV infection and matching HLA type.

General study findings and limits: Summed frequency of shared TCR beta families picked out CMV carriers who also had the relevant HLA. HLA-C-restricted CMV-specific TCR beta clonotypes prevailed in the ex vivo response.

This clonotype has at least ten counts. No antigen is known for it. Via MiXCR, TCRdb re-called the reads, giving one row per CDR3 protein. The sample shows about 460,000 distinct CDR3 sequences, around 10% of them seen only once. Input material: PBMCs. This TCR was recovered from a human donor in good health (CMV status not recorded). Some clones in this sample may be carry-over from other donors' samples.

CDR3 bases: TGTGCCAGCACCCAAAACACCGGGGAGCTGTTTTTT. This gives the protein CASTQNTGELFF. This chain joins TRBV6-1 and TRBJ2-2; D unresolved. CDR3 size: 12 residues. V was clipped by 7 bases and J by 2 bases, with 5 bases between them. CDR1 and CDR2 from the germline V gene are MNHNS and SASEGT.